This entry lists 5 T cell receptor beta chains sequenced from one sample in a study of blood T cell repertoires in COVID-19. Generated by immunoSEQ multiplex PCR, the TCRdb table keeps only in-frame clones and is missing some. The sample lists around 70,000 clones, roughly 81% seen once, with roughly 20% in the top ten. Sequencing was carried out using peripheral blood. These receptors were collected from a woman aged 70 to 79 with acute or convalescent COVID-19.

This clone was seen only once. The chain joins TRBV27 to TRBJ2-5, with a tentative D call TRBD1 (6 bases). Germline CDR1 MNHEY, CDR2 SMNVEV (reference sequence). Trimming cost V 3 bases and J 7 bases, with 21 bases left between them. This CDR3 is 16 amino acids long. The CDR3 DNA is TGTGCCAGCAGTTTGGCGTGGACAGACCGTCGGGGGACCCAGTACTTC. Its protein is CASSLAWTDRRGTQYF.

This clone showed up just a few times. The chain links TRBV27 to TRBJ2-5; maybe TRBD1 (6 bases). The germline V gene encodes CDR1 MNHEY and CDR2 SMNVEV (reference sequence). The CDR3 sequence is 14 residues long. Trimming stripped 6 bases from V and 0 bases from J, with 11 bases between. The CDR3 DNA reads TGTGCCAGCAGCCTTGACAGGTACCAAGAGACCCAGTACTTC. It specifies CASSLDRYQETQYF.

This clone was found a few times. The J gene is TRBJ2-7, the V gene TRBV5-8, with 7 bases identical to TRBD1. Trimming removed 5 bases from V and 4 bases from J; junction bases left unmatched: 6. The germline gives CDR1 SGHTS, CDR2 YDEGEE. The CDR3 is 13 residues long. The CDR3 sequence is CASSKQGLYEQYF. DNA for the CDR3: TGTGCCAGCAGTAAACAGGGGCTGTACGAGCAGTACTTC. Variable domain in full (rest from reference TRBV5-8 and TRBJ2-7): EAGVTQSPTHLIKTRGQQATLRCSPISGHTSVYWYQQALGLGLQFLLWYDEGEERNRGNFPPRFSGRQFPNYSSELNVNALELEDSALYLCASSKQGLYEQYFGPGTRLTVT.

This chain joins TRBV5-1 and TRBJ2-2; TRBD2 is a possible D gene (6 bases). Germline V gene data show CDR1 as SGHRS and CDR2 as YFSETQ. Trimming took 0 bases from V and 1 from J, leaving 13 bases between them. This CDR3 is built from 17 residues. The chain's CDR3 is CASSLATGVGNTGELFF. CDR3 in DNA: TGCGCCAGCAGCTTGGCGACGGGGGTCGGGAACACCGGGGAGCTGTTTTTT.

The rearrangement uses TRBV10-3 and TRBJ2-5; 8 bases are a match to TRBD2. Germline V gives CDR1 ENHRY, CDR2 SYGVKD. With 3 bases clipped from V and 4 bases from J, the junction kept 10 bases outside the gene matches. The CDR3 has 16 amino acids. The CDR3 reads CAISESASGRAETQYF. CDR3 coding DNA: TGTGCCATCAGTGAATCAGCTAGCGGGCGGGCAGAGACCCAGTACTTC.